A single sample gave rise to the 30 T cell receptor beta chains below, sequenced in a study of CD8 T cells in Susac syndrome. Random hexamers were used to reverse transcribe an amount of roughly 0.45 to 1 ug RNA. TCRdb reanalysed the immunoSEQ multiplex PCR reads using MiXCR and keeps one entry per CDR3 protein. The sample has around 150,000 distinct CDR3 sequences, 93% seen once. The sample comprised CD4+ T cells from PBMCs. These receptors came from a human donor in good health.

This chain joins TRBV14 and TRBJ2-7; 8 bases agree with TRBD2. Germline V gene data show CDR1 as SGHDN and CDR2 as FVKESK. Trimming removed 0 bases from V and 3 bases from J; junction bases left unmatched: 4. The CDR3 runs to 15 residues. Written as DNA, the CDR3 is TGTGCCAGCAGCCAAGATTTCGGGAGGGTCTACGAGCAGTACTTC. Amino acids: CASSQDFGRVYEQYF.

This rearrangement joins TRBV20-1 to TRBJ2-7, with TRBD2 matching over 8 bases. The germline V gene has CDR1 DFQATT and CDR2 SNEGSKA (reference sequence). With 6 bases clipped from V and 6 bases from J, the junction kept 13 bases outside the gene matches. The CDR3 covers 14 residues. The CDR3: CSARDPGGFGEQYF. CDR3 DNA sequence: TGCAGTGCCCGAGACCCGGGAGGGTTTGGCGAGCAGTACTTC.

V and J are TRBV4-2 and TRBJ2-2, with TRBD2 as a possible D gene (5 bases). This CDR3 has 17 amino acids. Trimming shortened V by 4 bases and J by 1 base, and 16 bases separated the two germline ends. From germline, CDR1 is LGHNA and CDR2 YNFKEQ. The CDR3 DNA reads as TGTGCCAGCAGCCGACCTAAGTACGGGGAGAACACCGGGGAGCTGTTTTTT. Protein: CASSRPKYGENTGELFF.

The rearrangement links TRBV28 to TRBJ2-1; D is unclear. V gave up 5 bases and J gave up 7 bases, with 9 bases separating them. The germline gives CDR1 MDHEN, CDR2 SYDVKM. This CDR3 has 12 amino acids. CDR3 DNA: TGTGCCAGCAGTCCGTGGGGAAATGAGCAGTTCTTC. This gives the protein CASSPWGNEQFF. Together with reference TRBV28 and TRBJ2-1, the CDR3 gives the full variable domain: DVKVTQSSRYLVKRTGEKVFLECVQDMDHENMFWYRQDPGLGLRLIYFSYDVKMKEKGDIPEGYSVSREKKERFSLILESASTNQTSMYLCASSPWGNEQFFGPGTRLTVL.

CDR3 in amino acids: CASSQGLRVAEAFF. The CDR3 bases are TGTGCCAGCAGCCAGGGACTTAGGGTCGCTGAAGCTTTCTTT. This chain uses TRBV16 with TRBJ1-1; perhaps TRBD1 as D (5 bases). The CDR3 length is 14 residues. The V end lost 3 bases, the J end lost 6 bases, and 14 bases lay between the germline ends. Looked up from germline, CDR1 is KGHSY and CDR2 is FQNENV.

The V call is TRBV5-6, the J call TRBJ1-4; possibly TRBD1 for D (6 bases). V was trimmed by 1 base and J by 7 bases, leaving 11 bases between them. Germline V gene data show CDR1 as SGHDT and CDR2 as YYEEEE. This CDR3 contains 14 residues. This chain's CDR3 is CASSLRGGSEKLFF. In nucleotides, the CDR3 is TGTGCCAGCAGCTTGAGGGGGGGGAGTGAAAAACTGTTTTTT.

The gene calls are TRBV7-9 and TRBJ2-7; maybe TRBD2 (6 bases). V gave up 5 bases and J gave up 2 bases, with 16 bases separating them. This CDR3 comprises 15 residues. The germline CDR1 and CDR2 sequences are SEHNR and FQNEAQ (reference sequence). The CDR3 sequence: CASSGTGPGAYEQYF. CDR3 sequence (DNA): TGTGCCAGCAGCGGCACAGGTCCGGGAGCCTACGAGCAGTACTTC. Full variable domain (missing parts from reference TRBV7-9 and TRBJ2-7): DTGVSQNPRHKITKRGQNVTFRCDPISEHNRLYWYRQTLGQGPEFLTYFQNEAQLEKSRLLSDRFSAERPKGSFSTLEIQRTEQGDSAMYLCASSGTGPGAYEQYFGPGTRLTVT.

The rearrangement uses TRBV5-1 and TRBJ2-7; 15 bases map to TRBD2. V trimming: 3 bases; J trimming: 4 bases; junction bases outside the gene matches: 8. Germline loops: CDR1 SGHRS, CDR2 YFSETQ. The CDR3 is 17 amino acids. The CDR3 sequence is CASSWGLAGGPGYEQYF. CDR3 in DNA: TGCGCCAGCAGCTGGGGACTAGCGGGGGGCCCAGGTTACGAGCAGTACTTC.

This clonotype was seen once. As DNA, the CDR3 is TGCGCCAGCAGCTTGGAACACAGGGGGAGGTCACCCCTCCACTTT. It encodes CASSLEHRGRSPLHF. The V gene is TRBV5-1, the J gene TRBJ1-6; 8 bases line up with TRBD1. The CDR3 extends over 15 amino acids. Germline CDR1 and CDR2: SGHRS and YFSETQ. The V gene end was trimmed by 0 bases and the J gene end by 10 bases; junction bases not matched to a gene: 6.

The chain employs TRBV5-1 and TRBJ2-3; TRBD1 matches 7 bases. Trimming at V came to 7 bases and at J to 8 bases, leaving 13 bases not matched to a gene. Germline V gene lookup returns CDR1 SGHRS and CDR2 YFSETQ. The CDR3 length is 14 residues. The chain's CDR3 is CASRDANAGGTQYF. The CDR3 nucleotides read TGCGCCAGCCGGGACGCCAACGCAGGGGGTACGCAGTATTTT.

V is TRBV6-1 and J is TRBJ1-2; D not resolved. V was clipped by 6 bases and J by 3 bases, with 11 bases between them. The V gene's germline CDR1 is MNHNS and CDR2 SASEGT. The CDR3 covers 13 residues. The CDR3 sequence is CASRNDGYYGYTF. The CDR3 bases are TGTGCCAGCAGGAACGACGGCTACTATGGCTACACCTTC.

V gene TRBV12-3 or TRBV12-4 combines with J gene TRBJ1-2; TRBD1 is a possible D gene (5 bases). Deletions cut 7 bases from V and 3 bases from J, with 12 bases between. The CDR3 is 13 residues long. In nucleotides, the CDR3 is TGTGCCAGCACGACCGGGACGGACTATGGCTACACCTTC. Translated, it gives CASTTGTDYGYTF.

The V and J genes are TRBV9 and TRBJ2-7, with no clear D. The V gene's germline CDR1 is SGDLS and CDR2 YYNGEE. The CDR3 consists of 9 residues. Trimming took 10 bases from V and 6 from J, leaving 8 bases between them. The CDR3 region is CAERGEQYF. Written as DNA, the CDR3 is TGTGCCGAACGAGGCGAGCAGTACTTC. Full variable domain (outside the CDR3, taken from reference TRBV9 and TRBJ2-7): DSGVTQTPKHLITATGQRVTLRCSPRSGDLSVYWYQQSLDQGLQFLIQYYNGEERAKGNILERFSAQQFPDLHSELNLSSLELGDSALYFCAERGEQYFGPGTRLTVT.

Only one count was recorded for this clonotype. The rearrangement uses TRBV6-5 and TRBJ1-1, with D possibly TRBD1 on 5 matching bases. The CDR3 covers 14 residues. The germline CDR1 and CDR2 sequences are MNHEY and SVGAGI. Trimming shortened V by 5 bases and J by 1 base, and 11 bases separated the two germline ends. CDR3 sequence: CASSVDSPNTEAFF. The CDR3 DNA follows: TGTGCCAGCAGTGTAGACAGCCCGAACACTGAAGCTTTCTTT.

This chain connects TRBV20-1 to TRBJ1-3; D remains ambiguous. The CDR3 consists of 13 residues. Germline lookup yields CDR1 DFQATT and CDR2 SNEGSKA (reference sequence). With 6 bases removed from V and 0 bases from J, the gap between germline ends came to 9 bases. The CDR3 coding sequence is TGCAGTGCCCCGTTCGCCTCTGGAAACACCATATATTTT. As protein: CSAPFASGNTIYF.

This clonotype appeared a single time. The J gene is TRBJ2-1, the V gene TRBV6-1; 7 bases match TRBD1. V shed 11 bases, J shed 5 bases, and the junction held 9 bases outside the gene matches. This CDR3 is built from 13 residues. Germline V lookup: CDR1 MNHNS, CDR2 SASEGT. In DNA form, the CDR3 reads TGTGCCTGCGAGGGGGCAAACCACAATGAGCAGTTCTTC. This translates into CACEGANHNEQFF.

The rearrangement uses TRBV7-6 and TRBJ1-1, with D maybe TRBD1 (5 bases). The CDR3 has 13 residues. Trimming stripped 5 bases from V and 5 bases from J, with 12 bases between. From germline, CDR1 is SGHVS and CDR2 FNYEAQ. The CDR3 coding sequence is TGTGCCAGCAGCACCTCGACAGCGACTGAAGCTTTCTTT. Its protein product is CASSTSTATEAFF. Using reference TRBV7-6 and TRBJ1-1 for the parts outside the CDR3, the full variable domain is GAGVSQSPRYKVTKRGQDVALRCDPISGHVSLYWYRQALGQGPEFLTYFNYEAQQDKSGLPNDRFSAERPEGSISTLTIQRTEQRDSAMYRCASSTSTATEAFFGQGTRLTVV.

This clonotype has only one observation. At one end, the junction sequence differs from germline, possibly due to a read error. The chain is built from TRBV4-2 and TRBJ1-4; TRBD1 matches 9 bases. The CDR3 loop spans 15 amino acids. Germline CDR1 reads LGHNA; CDR2 reads YNFKEQ. The CDR3 bases are TGTGCCAGCAGCCAACCAGGACAGGGGAATGAACAACTGTTTTTT. Residues: CASSQPGQGNEQLFF.

This clonotype was observed a few times. V and J are TRBV30 and TRBJ2-7; maybe TRBD1 (6 bases). The CDR3 covers 12 residues. Germline CDR1 is GTSNPN and CDR2 is SVGIG (reference sequence). V was clipped by 2 bases and J by 4 bases, with 9 bases between them. CDR3: CAWSRDRYEQYF. The CDR3 DNA reads TGTGCCTGGAGTCGTGACAGGTACGAGCAGTACTTC.

The CDR3 DNA sequence: TGTGCCAGCAGCCCCTGGGGGGGAGGCACTGAAGCTTTCTTT. Its translation: CASSPWGGGTEAFF. J is TRBJ1-1 and V is TRBV7-2; tentative D call: TRBD1 (5 bases). This CDR3 is built from 14 residues. Germline loops: CDR1 SGHTA, CDR2 FQGNSA. Trimming took off 5 bases at V and 4 bases at J, with 14 bases between the two ends.

The rearrangement links TRBV18 to TRBJ1-2; D is unresolved. Germline lookup yields CDR1 KGHSH and CDR2 LQKENI. The V end lost 4 bases, the J end lost 4 bases, and 10 bases lay between the germline ends. CDR3 length: 13 residues. The CDR3 sequence: CASSLDSAYGYTF. The CDR3 DNA follows: TGTGCCAGCTCACTAGACTCCGCCTATGGCTACACCTTC.

This CDR3 reads CSASREGLNEKLFF. For the CDR3, the DNA is TGCAGTGCTAGTCGGGAGGGATTAAATGAAAAACTGTTTTTT. The gene calls are TRBV20-1 and TRBJ1-4; D not resolved. V shed 3 bases and J shed 5 bases, with 13 bases lying between them. The V gene's germline CDR1 is DFQATT and CDR2 SNEGSKA (reference sequence). This CDR3 comprises 14 residues.

V usage is TRBV7-2 and J usage is TRBJ2-7; 14 positions match TRBD2. The V and J ends lost 6 bases and 3 bases, in that order; junction bases with no gene match: 4. Germline CDR1 reads SGHTA; CDR2 reads FQGNSA. The CDR3 length is 15 residues. DNA of the CDR3: TGTGCCAGCAGAGACGGACTAGCGGGGGGCTACGAGCAGTACTTC. Translation: CASRDGLAGGYEQYF.

This clonotype is a singleton in its sample. The chain combines TRBV7-2 with TRBJ2-1; 9 nucleotides match TRBD2. The junction had 9 bases not matched to a gene; V was cut back by 6 bases and J by 3 bases. Germline V gene data show CDR1 as SGHTA and CDR2 as FQGNSA. This CDR3 contains 16 residues. Here the CDR3 reads CASRRARAGGYNEQFF. DNA for the CDR3: TGTGCCAGCAGACGGGCCCGAGCGGGGGGCTACAATGAGCAGTTCTTC. The complete variable domain, with remaining parts taken from reference TRBV7-2 and TRBJ2-1, reads GAGVSQSPSNKVTEKGKDVELRCDPISGHTALYWYRQSLGQGLEFLIYFQGNSAPDKSGLPSDRFSAERTGGSVSTLTIQRTQQEDSAVYLCASRRARAGGYNEQFFGPGTRLTVL.

A single count supports this clonotype. The V call is TRBV12-3 or TRBV12-4, the J call TRBJ2-3; a weak D match, TRBD1 (5 bases). The CDR3 has 14 residues. V gave up 1 base and J gave up 6 bases, with 11 bases separating them. CDR3 bases: TGTGCCAGCAGTTTAGGATCAGGGTCGGATACGCAGTATTTT. This encodes CASSLGSGSDTQYF.

This chain connects TRBV24-1 to TRBJ2-7; D perhaps matches TRBD1 (5 bases). V lost 7 bases and J 4 bases, leaving 10 bases between the germline ends. This CDR3 has 12 amino acids. Germline values: CDR1 KGHDR, CDR2 SFDVKD. This CDR3 is CATSKTAYEQYF. As DNA, the CDR3 is TGTGCCACCAGCAAGACAGCATACGAGCAGTACTTC.

The rearrangement uses TRBV7-3 and TRBJ2-2; no firm D call. V was trimmed by 5 bases and J by 6 bases, leaving 19 bases between them. The CDR3 extends over 16 amino acids. Germline CDR1 reads SGHTA; CDR2 reads FQGTGA. In DNA form, the CDR3 reads TGTGCCAGCAGCCCCTCTGGTAGCATTTATTCCGGGGAGCTGTTTTTT. This codes for CASSPSGSIYSGELFF.

As for this clonotype: The junction departs from the called germline gene at one end, perhaps through a read error. The CDR3 is CANSVGTSGGAQDNEQFF. The CDR3, as DNA: TGTGCCAACAGCGTAGGGACTAGCGGGGGGGCCCAGGACAATGAGCAGTTCTTC. V is TRBV3-1 and J is TRBJ2-1, with 16 bases aligning to TRBD2. From germline, CDR1 is LGHDT and CDR2 YNNKEL (reference sequence). The CDR3 runs to 18 residues.

The gene calls are TRBV5-6 and TRBJ1-1; 9 nucleotides match TRBD1. Losses at the gene ends were 2 bases for V and 4 bases for J; bases not matched to a gene: 9. Germline values: CDR1 SGHDT, CDR2 YYEEEE. The length of the CDR3 is 16 residues. The CDR3 region is CASSFGTGTRSTEAFF. The CDR3 region has the DNA TGTGCCAGCAGCTTTGGGACAGGGACCAGGAGCACTGAAGCTTTCTTT.

The chain joins TRBV3-1 to TRBJ2-5; TRBD1 might be the D (5 bases). The CDR3 consists of 14 residues. The ends were cut back, 1 base at V and 3 bases at J, with 9 bases in the middle. Germline V lookup: CDR1 LGHDT, CDR2 YNNKEL (reference sequence). This chain's CDR3 is CASSQVGQEETQYF. DNA for the CDR3: TGTGCCAGCAGCCAAGTGGGGCAGGAAGAGACCCAGTACTTC.